This TCR beta chain was identified in a study of blood T cell repertoires in COVID-19. Across the whole study: Researchers got acute and convalescent COVID-19 samples from the United States, Italy and Spain. In each case, the material was cDNA or gDNA derived from T cells, B-cell-depleted T cells, or PBMCs.

CDR3 length: 14 amino acids. Germline values: CDR1 SGHRS, CDR2 YFSETQ. Losses at the gene ends were 3 bases for V and 2 bases for J; bases not matched to a gene: 4. Source study methods: Using reference gene primer amplification, nucleated cell counts were estimated. Only in-frame clones appear in the TCRdb table, and some are missing; sequencing was by immunoSEQ multiplex PCR. D and trimming were read from the DNA, whereas the V and J calls and clone size are those reported in that table. The sample lists some 62,000 clones; about 76% were seen once. This clone was picked up a small number of times. This rearrangement joins TRBV5-1 to TRBJ2-7; 8 positions agree with TRBD1. The specimen was peripheral blood. This TCR derives from a human donor in a cohort sampled during active COVID-19. CDR3 region: CASSSEQGAYEQYF. CDR3 sequence (DNA): TGCGCCAGCAGCTCCGAACAGGGGGCCTACGAGCAGTACTTC.